The 10 T cell receptor beta chains below all came from one sample that was sequenced in a study of resident and recirculating memory T cells in vitiligo (dated by TCRdb to the late 2010s). Library method: the immunoSEQ multiplex PCR assay. TCRdb mirrors the immuneACCESS table, restricted to in-frame sequences. Some clones are absent from its copies; in checked studies, under half trace to an unresolved V gene, and the reason for the others is unknown. The sample includes 60,000 to 80,000 clones, with approximately 91% observed a single time. Jointly, the top ten make up more than 4% of the sample. Sequenced material: blood. The receptor set was obtained from a male donor with vitiligo.

The J gene is TRBJ1-1, the V gene TRBV28; weak D call: TRBD1 (6 bases). The CDR3 sequence is 15 residues long. V lost 5 bases and J 7 bases, leaving 20 bases between the germline ends. The germline gives CDR1 MDHEN, CDR2 SYDVKM. The CDR3 is CASSVPDRFPLEAFF. The CDR3 DNA reads as TGTGCCAGCAGTGTACCTGACAGGTTCCCCCTTGAAGCTTTCTTT. Combining the CDR3 with reference TRBV28 and TRBJ1-1 gives the whole variable domain DVKVTQSSRYLVKRTGEKVFLECVQDMDHENMFWYRQDPGLGLRLIYFSYDVKMKEKGDIPEGYSVSREKKERFSLILESASTNQTSMYLCASSVPDRFPLEAFFGQGTRLTVV.

This chain connects TRBV5-4 to TRBJ1-1, with D maybe TRBD1 (5 bases). CDR1 is SGHNT, CDR2 YYREEE, per germline (reference sequence). With 1 base removed from V and 0 bases from J, the gap between germline ends came to 13 bases. The CDR3 is 16 amino acids. The CDR3 protein is CASSLRGKGLNTEAFF. The CDR3 bases are TGTGCCAGCAGCTTGCGCGGCAAGGGGTTGAACACTGAAGCTTTCTTT.

The chain links TRBV7-9 to TRBJ2-7; the D gene is possibly TRBD2 (5 bases). Per the germline V gene, CDR1 is SEHNR and CDR2 is FQNEAQ (reference sequence). The V end was cut by 5 bases, the J end by 5 bases, with 22 bases between. This CDR3 is built from 16 residues. This CDR3 reads CASSIGRDPRRNEQYF. In DNA form, the CDR3 reads TGTGCCAGCAGCATTGGACGGGATCCTAGGCGGAACGAGCAGTACTTC.

The CDR3 protein is CASSSAGGNNEQFF. In DNA form, the CDR3 reads TGTGCCAGCAGCTCAGCGGGGGGGAACAATGAGCAGTTCTTC. J is TRBJ2-1 and V is TRBV7-9, with 10 bases that match TRBD2. The CDR3 consists of 14 residues. Germline loops: CDR1 SEHNR, CDR2 FQNEAQ (reference sequence). The V segment lost 4 bases and the J segment 5 bases; nucleotides outside the gene matches: 2.

This chain uses TRBV6-5 with TRBJ2-7; possibly TRBD1 for D (6 bases). The CDR3 spans 13 residues. The germline V and J ends were trimmed by 5 bases and 0 bases, with 8 bases remaining between them. Germline loops: CDR1 MNHEY, CDR2 SVGAGI. The DNA of the CDR3 is TGTGCCAGCAGTACAGGGTCCTCCTACGAGCAGTACTTC. It translates to CASSTGSSYEQYF.

The genes are TRBV7-7 and TRBJ2-1; TRBD2 matches 9 bases. CDR3 length equals 15 residues. The J segment lost 2 bases and the V segment lost 5 bases, leaving 4 bases of the junction unmatched. Germline V lookup: CDR1 SSHAT, CDR2 FNYEAQ (reference sequence). As DNA, the CDR3 is TGTGCCAGCAGCCAAAGCGGGGGGCCCTACAATGAGCAGTTCTTC. It codes for CASSQSGGPYNEQFF.

This chain joins TRBV7-9 and TRBJ1-4, with 9 bases matching TRBD1. Germline-derived CDR1 and CDR2 are SEHNR and FQNEAQ (reference sequence). Trimming removed 4 bases from V and 5 bases from J; junction bases left unmatched: 17. CDR3 length: 19 amino acids. The CDR3 region is CASSSEKYRRQGGNEKLFF. CDR3 nucleotides: TGTGCCAGCAGCTCAGAAAAATACCGGAGACAGGGGGGAAATGAAAAACTGTTTTTT.

This chain connects TRBV19 to TRBJ1-1; a weak D match, TRBD1 (6 bases). The V end lost 4 bases, the J end lost 3 bases, and 9 bases lay between the germline ends. This CDR3 contains 13 residues. CDR1 and CDR2 (germline): LNHDA, SQIVND (reference sequence). The DNA for the CDR3 is TGTGCCAGTAGTAAGACAGGCTACACTGAAGCTTTCTTT. It encodes CASSKTGYTEAFF.

This clone showed up just once. The rearrangement uses TRBV28 and TRBJ1-4; the D is unclear. CDR3 length: 16 amino acids. The germline V gene encodes CDR1 MDHEN and CDR2 SYDVKM. Deletions cut 6 bases from V and 0 bases from J, with 14 bases between. CDR3 in DNA: TGTGCCAGCAGCCCCCCGGTCGGGACAACTAATGAAAAACTGTTTTTT. Protein product: CASSPPVGTTNEKLFF.

V and J are TRBV6-1 and TRBJ2-7; tentatively, D is TRBD1 (5 bases). The CDR3 length is 15 residues. Germline values: CDR1 MNHNS, CDR2 SASEGT. V lost 6 bases and J lost 0, with 15 bases in between. In DNA form, the CDR3 reads TGTGCCAGCAGCCGGATAGACAGTGACTCCTACGAGCAGTACTTC. This translates into CASSRIDSDSYEQYF.